This entry lists 13 T cell receptor beta chains sequenced from one sample in a study of beta chain features in type 1 diabetes. Of the isolated RNA, all was reverse transcribed, and so the sequenced material was expressed TCRB transcripts. The repertoire was sequenced with immunoSEQ multiplex PCR; TCRdb's copy has only in-frame clones and lacks some. Of roughly 150,000 clones in the sample, roughly 11% are singletons; the top ten hold around 2%. What was sequenced was central memory CD4+ T cells from blood. The origin of the receptors is a man aged 18 to 35 in good health.

The genes are TRBV6-1 and TRBJ2-1; 8 bases match TRBD1. Per germline, CDR1 MNHNS and CDR2 SASEGT. The V segment lost 5 bases and the J segment 3 bases; nucleotides outside the gene matches: 6. CDR3 length: 15 amino acids. CDR3: CASSPGTGDYNEQFF. CDR3 sequence (DNA): TGTGCCAGCAGTCCCGGGACAGGAGACTACAATGAGCAGTTCTTC.

This clone was counted a few times. The V and J genes are TRBV7-2 and TRBJ2-1, with a weak D call TRBD2 (6 bases). Between the trimmed V and J ends, which lost 1 base and 8 bases, there was a span of 9 bases. The germline CDR1 and CDR2 sequences are SGHTA and FQGNSA. This CDR3 contains 13 residues. The CDR3 nucleotides read TGTGCCAGCAGCTTAGGACTAGTTGATGAGCAGTTCTTC. Amino acids: CASSLGLVDEQFF.

V and J are TRBV5-1 and TRBJ2-5, with 8 positions matching TRBD1. The CDR3 loop spans 17 amino acids. V was clipped by 0 bases and J by 2 bases; unmatched bases: 9. CDR1 SGHRS and CDR2 YFSETQ come from the germline V gene. The DNA for the CDR3 is TGCGCCAGCAGCTTGGGCGACCGGACAGGGATGCAAGAGACCCAGTACTTC. Amino acid sequence: CASSLGDRTGMQETQYF.

In its sample, this clone was seen a few times. This chain links TRBV29-1 with TRBJ2-7, with D unclear. Trimming took off 6 bases at V and 2 bases at J, with 11 bases between the two ends. Germline V gene sequence: CDR1 SQVTM, CDR2 ANQGSEA. CDR3 length: 12 residues. CDR3 protein: CSVSDKTYEQYF. The CDR3 DNA reads as TGCAGCGTGTCTGACAAGACCTACGAGCAGTACTTC.

This clone has more than one count but fewer than ten. This chain links TRBV5-1 with TRBJ2-3; D remains unclear. V was shortened by 0 bases and J by 1 base, with 12 bases between the two germline ends. Germline loops: CDR1 SGHRS, CDR2 YFSETQ. This CDR3 has 16 amino acids. The CDR3 sequence: CASSLGIRAGTDTQYF. The CDR3 DNA follows: TGCGCCAGCAGCTTGGGGATCCGAGCTGGCACAGATACGCAGTATTTT.

This chain joins TRBV14 and TRBJ2-7; D not certain. CDR3 length: 13 amino acids. V was clipped by 2 bases and J by 4 bases, with 9 bases between them. CDR1 SGHDN and CDR2 FVKESK come from the germline V gene. The CDR3 region has the DNA TGTGCCAGCAGCCAACTGGACCTTTACGAGCAGTACTTC. This translates into CASSQLDLYEQYF.

This clone was seen a few times. The gene calls are TRBV18 and TRBJ2-7; the D call may be TRBD1 or TRBD2 (5 bases each). Germline-derived CDR1 and CDR2 are KGHSH and LQKENI. The V and J ends lost 7 bases and 6 bases respectively, with 16 bases between them. The CDR3 consists of 13 residues. The CDR3 here is CASCESAGTEQYF. For the CDR3, the DNA is TGTGCCAGCTGTGAATCCGCAGGGACCGAGCAGTACTTC.

There are a few counts of this clone. The rearrangement joins TRBV7-2 to TRBJ2-7; D is unclear. The V end lost 2 bases, the J end lost 5 bases, and 13 bases lay between the germline ends. Germline V CDR1 and CDR2: SGHTA, FQGNSA. The CDR3 loop spans 14 amino acids. DNA of the CDR3: TGTGCCAGCAGCTTAACGGGCAGGTCGGACGAGCAGTACTTC. This translates into CASSLTGRSDEQYF. Filled out from reference TRBV7-2 and TRBJ2-7, the complete variable domain reads GAGVSQSPSNKVTEKGKDVELRCDPISGHTALYWYRQSLGQGLEFLIYFQGNSAPDKSGLPSDRFSAERTGGSVSTLTIQRTQQEDSAVYLCASSLTGRSDEQYFGPGTRLTVT.

This clone turned up a few times. One end of the junction varies from germline; a read error may be responsible. The CDR3 reads CAPSRGERGGPRDTQYF. The CDR3 coding sequence is TGTGCCCCCAGCAGAGGGGAGCGGGGGGGCCCTAGAGATACGCAGTATTTT. The chain couples TRBV15 to TRBJ2-3; TRBD2 aligns across 10 bases. This CDR3 is built from 17 residues. Germline V CDR1 and CDR2: LNHNV, YYDKDF (reference sequence).

This clone was seen a few times. This chain connects TRBV19 to TRBJ2-1, with 7 bases fitting TRBD1. The CDR3 spans 12 residues. After removal of 6 bases from V and 7 bases from J, the junction contained 3 bases not matched to a gene. Germline CDR1 is LNHDA and CDR2 is SQIVND (reference sequence). The CDR3 is CASSSRGNEQFF. CDR3 nucleotides: TGTGCCAGTAGCTCCAGGGGGAATGAGCAGTTCTTC.

J is TRBJ2-3 and V is TRBV4-2; maybe TRBD2 (6 bases). CDR1 is LGHNA, CDR2 YNFKEQ, per germline. The CDR3 covers 14 residues. Deletions cut 1 base from V and 5 bases from J, with 10 bases between. CDR3 nucleotide sequence: TGTGCCAGCAGCCAAGGACTAGTAGGAGATACGCAGTATTTT. Translating gives CASSQGLVGDTQYF.

This clone appeared a few times. Other DNA sequences within the sample encode an identical CDR3. The CDR3 is CASSVRSTGELFF. CDR3 nucleotides: TGTGCCAGCAGCGTCAGGAGCACCGGGGAGCTGTTTTTT. This chain connects TRBV9 to TRBJ2-2, with D uncertain. V lost 2 bases, J lost 4 bases, and 6 bases lay in between. CDR1 is SGDLS, CDR2 YYNGEE, per germline. The CDR3 extends over 13 amino acids. The full variable domain, with the rest looked up from reference TRBV9 and TRBJ2-2, is DSGVTQTPKHLITATGQRVTLRCSPRSGDLSVYWYQQSLDQGLQFLIQYYNGEERAKGNILERFSAQQFPDLHSELNLSSLELGDSALYFCASSVRSTGELFFGEGSRLTVL.

This clone was seen ten or more times. The rearrangement links TRBV2 to TRBJ2-7; D is unclear. V was shortened by 1 base and J by 4 bases, with 8 bases between the two germline ends. The CDR3 runs to 13 residues. The germline V gene encodes CDR1 SNHLY and CDR2 FYNNEI. CDR3 bases: TGTGCCAGCAGTGAAGGGCAGTTATACGAGCAGTACTTC. This sequence encodes CASSEGQLYEQYF.